The sample holds a few counts of the clone carrying this T cell receptor (beta chain). Its specificity is not known. CDR1 and CDR2 (germline): SGHRS, YFSETQ. The CDR3 extends over 15 amino acids. Trimming cost V 4 bases and J 0 bases, with 13 bases left between them. Notes on the study in general: The larger-cohort validation was restricted to a single TCR beta V-J rearrangement rather than whole repertoires.

The sorted Tregs were CD4+CD25+CD127-/low cells. TCRdb reprocessed the 5' RACE reads via MiXCR and lists one record per CDR3 protein. Counted here are 55,000 or so distinct CDR3 sequences, less than 25% occurring once; the ten biggest clones make up about 2.9%. The sample was tumor-infiltrating Tregs sorted from the breast tumor. The receptor's source is a female donor with breast cancer. The rearrangement uses TRBV5-1 and TRBJ1-1; D gene ambiguous. The CDR3 sequence: CASSLAPGMNTEAFF. The CDR3 bases are TGCGCCAGCAGCCTCGCGCCGGGGATGAACACTGAAGCTTTCTTT.